This TCR beta chain was sequenced for a study of blood T cell repertoires in COVID-19. The CDR3 consists of 14 residues. Per the germline V gene, CDR1 is SNHLY and CDR2 is FYNNEI. V shed 7 bases, J shed 5 bases, and the junction held 5 bases outside the gene matches. Sequencing used immunoSEQ multiplex PCR; TCRdb keeps in-frame clones, though not all of them. The sample carries under 450,000 clones, approximately 88% recorded once. This receptor was obtained from a woman aged 45 to 65 with COVID-19, enrolled during active disease. This rearrangement joins TRBV2 to TRBJ2-1; TRBD1 aligns across 10 bases. Source material: peripheral blood. The CDR3 region has the DNA TGTGCCAGCATTCCGGGACAGGGGAACAATGAGCAGTTCTTC. It translates to CASIPGQGNNEQFF. The full variable domain, its missing parts supplied by reference TRBV2 and TRBJ2-1, is EPEVTQTPSHQVTQMGQEVILRCVPISNHLYFYWYRQILGQKVEFLVSFYNNEISEKSEIFDDQFSVERPDGSNFTLKIRSTKLEDSAMYFCASIPGQGNNEQFFGPGTRLTVL.